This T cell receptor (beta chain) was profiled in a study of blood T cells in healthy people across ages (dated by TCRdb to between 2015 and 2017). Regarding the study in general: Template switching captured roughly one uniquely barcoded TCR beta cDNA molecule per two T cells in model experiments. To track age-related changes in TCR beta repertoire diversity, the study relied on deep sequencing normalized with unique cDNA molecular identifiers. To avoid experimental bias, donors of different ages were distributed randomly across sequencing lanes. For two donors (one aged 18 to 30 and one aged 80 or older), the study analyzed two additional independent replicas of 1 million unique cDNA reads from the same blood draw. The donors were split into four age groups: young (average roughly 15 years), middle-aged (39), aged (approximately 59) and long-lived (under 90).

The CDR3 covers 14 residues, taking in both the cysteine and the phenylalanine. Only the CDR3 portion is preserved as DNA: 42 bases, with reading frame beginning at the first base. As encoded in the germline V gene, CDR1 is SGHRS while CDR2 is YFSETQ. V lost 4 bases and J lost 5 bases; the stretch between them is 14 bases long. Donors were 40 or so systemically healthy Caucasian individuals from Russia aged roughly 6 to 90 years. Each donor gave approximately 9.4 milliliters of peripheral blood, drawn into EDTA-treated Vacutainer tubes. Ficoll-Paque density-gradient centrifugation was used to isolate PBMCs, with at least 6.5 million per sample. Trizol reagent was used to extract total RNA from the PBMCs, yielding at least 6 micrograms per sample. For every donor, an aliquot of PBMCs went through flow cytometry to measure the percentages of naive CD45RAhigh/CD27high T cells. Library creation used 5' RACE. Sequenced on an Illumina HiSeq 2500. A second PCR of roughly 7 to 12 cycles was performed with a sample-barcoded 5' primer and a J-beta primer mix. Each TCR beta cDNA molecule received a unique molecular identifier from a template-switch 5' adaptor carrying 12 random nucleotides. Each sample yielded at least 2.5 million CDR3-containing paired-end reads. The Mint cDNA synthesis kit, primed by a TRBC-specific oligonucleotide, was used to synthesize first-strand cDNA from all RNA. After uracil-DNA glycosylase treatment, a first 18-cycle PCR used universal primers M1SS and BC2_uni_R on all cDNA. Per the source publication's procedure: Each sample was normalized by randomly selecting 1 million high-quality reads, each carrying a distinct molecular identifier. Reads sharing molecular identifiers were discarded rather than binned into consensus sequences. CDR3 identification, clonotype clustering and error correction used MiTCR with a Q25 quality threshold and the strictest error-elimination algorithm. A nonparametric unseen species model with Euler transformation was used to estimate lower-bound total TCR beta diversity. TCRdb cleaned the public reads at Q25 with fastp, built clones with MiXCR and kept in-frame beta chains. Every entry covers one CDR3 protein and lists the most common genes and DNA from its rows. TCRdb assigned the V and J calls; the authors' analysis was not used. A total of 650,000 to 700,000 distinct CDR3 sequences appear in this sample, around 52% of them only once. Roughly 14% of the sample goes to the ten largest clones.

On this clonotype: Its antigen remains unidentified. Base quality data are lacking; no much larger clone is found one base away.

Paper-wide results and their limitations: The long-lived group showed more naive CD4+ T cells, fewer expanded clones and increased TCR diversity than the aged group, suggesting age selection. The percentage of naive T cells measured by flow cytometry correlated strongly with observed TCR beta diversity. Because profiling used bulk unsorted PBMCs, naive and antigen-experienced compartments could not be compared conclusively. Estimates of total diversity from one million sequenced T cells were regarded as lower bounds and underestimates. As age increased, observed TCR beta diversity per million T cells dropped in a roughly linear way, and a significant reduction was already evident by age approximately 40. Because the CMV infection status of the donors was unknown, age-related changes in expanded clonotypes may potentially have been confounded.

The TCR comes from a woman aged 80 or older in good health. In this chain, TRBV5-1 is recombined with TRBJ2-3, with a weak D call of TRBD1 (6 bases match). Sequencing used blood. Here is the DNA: TGCGCCAGCAGCAAGACAGGAGAGGGAGATACGCAGTATTTT. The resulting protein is CASSKTGEGDTQYF.